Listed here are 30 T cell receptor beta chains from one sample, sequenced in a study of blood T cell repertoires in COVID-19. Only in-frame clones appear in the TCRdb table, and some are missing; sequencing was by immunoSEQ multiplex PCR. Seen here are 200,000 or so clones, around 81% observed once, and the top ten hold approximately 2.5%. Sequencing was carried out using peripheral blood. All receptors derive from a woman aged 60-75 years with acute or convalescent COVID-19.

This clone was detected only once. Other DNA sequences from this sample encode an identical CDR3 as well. CDR3 loop: CASSLGARGQETQYF. CDR3 sequence (DNA): TGCGCCAGCAGCTTGGGGGCGCGGGGCCAAGAGACCCAGTACTTC. The chain employs TRBV5-1 and TRBJ2-5; TRBD2 might be the D (6 bases). This CDR3 comprises 15 residues. The germline gives CDR1 SGHRS, CDR2 YFSETQ. Trimming took 0 bases from V and 1 from J, leaving 10 bases between them.

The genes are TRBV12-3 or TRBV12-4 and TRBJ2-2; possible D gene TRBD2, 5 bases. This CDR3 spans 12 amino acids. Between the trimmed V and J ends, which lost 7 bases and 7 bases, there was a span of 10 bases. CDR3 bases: TGTGCCAGCAAAGGGAGTAGCGGGGAGCTGTTTTTT. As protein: CASKGSSGELFF.

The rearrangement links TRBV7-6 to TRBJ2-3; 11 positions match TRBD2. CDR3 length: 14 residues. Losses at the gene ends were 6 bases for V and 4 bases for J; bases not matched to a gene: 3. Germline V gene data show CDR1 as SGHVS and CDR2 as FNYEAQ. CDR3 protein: CASSTSGGADTQYF. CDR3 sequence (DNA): TGTGCCAGCAGTACTAGCGGGGGCGCAGATACGCAGTATTTT.

The CDR3 sequence: CASSQVSGQSYNEQFF. As DNA, the CDR3 is TGCGCCAGCAGCCAAGTCTCAGGACAGTCTTACAATGAGCAGTTCTTC. The V and J genes are TRBV4-1 and TRBJ2-1; D is perhaps TRBD1 (6 bases). Germline loops: CDR1 MGHRA, CDR2 YSYEKL. This CDR3 has 16 residues. Deletions cut 1 base from V and 4 bases from J, with 14 bases between.

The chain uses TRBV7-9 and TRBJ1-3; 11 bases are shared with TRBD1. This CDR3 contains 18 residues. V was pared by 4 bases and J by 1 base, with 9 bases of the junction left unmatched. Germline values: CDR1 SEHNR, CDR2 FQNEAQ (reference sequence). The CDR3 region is CASSSKSGTGGSGNTIYF. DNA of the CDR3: TGTGCCAGCAGCTCCAAATCCGGGACAGGGGGATCTGGAAACACCATATATTTT.

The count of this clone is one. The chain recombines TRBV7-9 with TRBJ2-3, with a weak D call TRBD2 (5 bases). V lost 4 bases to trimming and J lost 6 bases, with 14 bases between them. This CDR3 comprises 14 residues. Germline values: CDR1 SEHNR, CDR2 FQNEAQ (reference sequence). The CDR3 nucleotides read TGTGCCAGCAGCTCAACGGGGATATCGGATACGCAGTATTTT. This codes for CASSSTGISDTQYF.

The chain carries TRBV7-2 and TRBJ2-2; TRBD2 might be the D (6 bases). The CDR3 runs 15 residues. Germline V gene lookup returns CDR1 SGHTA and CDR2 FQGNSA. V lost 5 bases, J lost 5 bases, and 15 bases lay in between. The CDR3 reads CASSLRAGGTGELFF. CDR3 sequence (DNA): TGTGCCAGCAGCCTCAGAGCCGGGGGAACCGGGGAGCTGTTTTTT.

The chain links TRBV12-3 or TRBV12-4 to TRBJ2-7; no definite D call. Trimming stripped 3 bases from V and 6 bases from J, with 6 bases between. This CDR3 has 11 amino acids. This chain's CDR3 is CASSLGIEQYF. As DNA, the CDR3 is TGTGCCAGCAGTTTGGGCATCGAGCAGTACTTC.

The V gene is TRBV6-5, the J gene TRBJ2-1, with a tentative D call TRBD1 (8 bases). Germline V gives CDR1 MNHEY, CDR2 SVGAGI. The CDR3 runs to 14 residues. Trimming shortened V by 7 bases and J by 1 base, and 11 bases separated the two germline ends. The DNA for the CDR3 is TGTGCCAGCAACAGGGGGGGGTCCTACAATGAGCAGTTCTTC. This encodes CASNRGGSYNEQFF.

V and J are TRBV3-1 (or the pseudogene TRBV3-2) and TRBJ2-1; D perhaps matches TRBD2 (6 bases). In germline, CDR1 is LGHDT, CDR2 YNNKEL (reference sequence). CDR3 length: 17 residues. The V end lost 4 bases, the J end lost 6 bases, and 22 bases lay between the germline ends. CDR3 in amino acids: CASSRGPHGTGGNEQFF. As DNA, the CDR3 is TGTGCCAGCAGCCGGGGCCCACACGGGACTGGGGGCAATGAGCAGTTCTTC.

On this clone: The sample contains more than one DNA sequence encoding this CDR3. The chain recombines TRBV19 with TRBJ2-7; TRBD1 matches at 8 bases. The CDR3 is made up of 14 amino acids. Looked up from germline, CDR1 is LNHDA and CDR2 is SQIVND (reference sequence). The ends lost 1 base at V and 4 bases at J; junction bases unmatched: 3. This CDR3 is CASSIAGQDYEQYF. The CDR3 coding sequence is TGTGCCAGTAGTATAGCGGGACAGGATTACGAGCAGTACTTC.

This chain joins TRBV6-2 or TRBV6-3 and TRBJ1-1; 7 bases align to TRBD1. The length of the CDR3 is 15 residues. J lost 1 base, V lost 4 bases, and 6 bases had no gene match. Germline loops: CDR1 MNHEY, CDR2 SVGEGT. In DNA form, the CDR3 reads TGTGCCAGCAGTTCCCGACAGGGAGCGAACACTGAAGCTTTCTTT. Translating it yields CASSSRQGANTEAFF.

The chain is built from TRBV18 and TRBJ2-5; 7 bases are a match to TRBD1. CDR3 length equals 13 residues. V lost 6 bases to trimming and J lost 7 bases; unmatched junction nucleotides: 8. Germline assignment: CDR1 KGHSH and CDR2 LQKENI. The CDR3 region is CASSADRWLTQYF. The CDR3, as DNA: TGTGCCAGCTCGGCGGACAGGTGGTTGACCCAGTACTTC.

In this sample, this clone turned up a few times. CDR3: CASSLYDKNTEAFF. CDR3 coding DNA: TGTGCCAGCAGCTTATATGACAAGAACACTGAAGCTTTCTTT. The chain carries TRBV11-2 and TRBJ1-1, with no clear D. CDR3 size: 14 residues. CDR1 SGHAT and CDR2 FQNNGV come from the germline V gene. The germline V and J ends were trimmed by 2 bases and 1 base, with 8 bases remaining between them.

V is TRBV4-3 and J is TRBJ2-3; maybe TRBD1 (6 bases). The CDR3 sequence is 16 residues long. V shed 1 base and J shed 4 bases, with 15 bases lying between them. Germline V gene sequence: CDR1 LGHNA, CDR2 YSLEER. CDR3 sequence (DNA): TGCGCCAGCAGCCAAGTTTTGTCACAGGGAGCAGATACGCAGTATTTT. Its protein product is CASSQVLSQGADTQYF.

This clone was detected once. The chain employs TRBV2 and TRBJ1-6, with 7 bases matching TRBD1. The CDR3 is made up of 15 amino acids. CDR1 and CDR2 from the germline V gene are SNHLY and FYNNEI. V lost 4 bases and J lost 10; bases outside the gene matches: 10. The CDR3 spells CASSVDDRVVSPLHF. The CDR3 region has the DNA TGTGCCAGCAGTGTTGACGACAGGGTTGTGTCACCCCTCCACTTT.

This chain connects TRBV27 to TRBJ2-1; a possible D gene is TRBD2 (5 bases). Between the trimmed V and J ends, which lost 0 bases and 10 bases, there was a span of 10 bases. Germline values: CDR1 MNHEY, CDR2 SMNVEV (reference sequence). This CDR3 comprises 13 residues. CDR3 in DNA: TGTGCCAGCAGTTTATCCCCTCCGGGGGAGCAGTTCTTC. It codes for CASSLSPPGEQFF.

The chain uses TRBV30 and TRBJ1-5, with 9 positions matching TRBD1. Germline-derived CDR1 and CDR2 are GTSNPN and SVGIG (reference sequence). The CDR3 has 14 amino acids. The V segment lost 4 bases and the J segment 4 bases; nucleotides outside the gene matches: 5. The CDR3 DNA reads TGTGCCTGGAAAACCGGGACAGGGAATCAGCCCCAGCATTTT. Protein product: CAWKTGTGNQPQHF.

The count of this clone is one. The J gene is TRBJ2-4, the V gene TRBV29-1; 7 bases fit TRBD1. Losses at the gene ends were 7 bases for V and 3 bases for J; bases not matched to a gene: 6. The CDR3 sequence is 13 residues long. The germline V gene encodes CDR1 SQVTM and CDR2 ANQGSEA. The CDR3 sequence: CSGSGGNKNIQYF. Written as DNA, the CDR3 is TGCAGCGGTTCAGGGGGAAACAAAAACATTCAGTACTTC. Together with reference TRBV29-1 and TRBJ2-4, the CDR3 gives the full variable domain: SAVISQKPSRDICQRGTSLTIQCQVDSQVTMMFWYRQQPGQSLTLIATANQGSEATYESGFVIDKFPISRPNLTFSTLTVSNMSPEDSSIYLCSGSGGNKNIQYFGAGTRLSVL.

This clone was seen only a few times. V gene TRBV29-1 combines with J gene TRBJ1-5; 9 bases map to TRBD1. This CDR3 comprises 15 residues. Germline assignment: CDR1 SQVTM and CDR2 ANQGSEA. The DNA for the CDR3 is TGCAGTCCCGGGACAGGGCTCTATAGCAATCAGCCCCAGCATTTT. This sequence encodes CSPGTGLYSNQPQHF.

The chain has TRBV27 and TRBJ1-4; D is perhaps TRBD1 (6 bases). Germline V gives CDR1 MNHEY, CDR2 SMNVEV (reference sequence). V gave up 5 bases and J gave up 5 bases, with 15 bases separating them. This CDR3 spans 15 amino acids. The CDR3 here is CASSDPGQGNEKLFF. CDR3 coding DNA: TGTGCCAGCAGTGATCCGGGACAAGGGAATGAAAAACTGTTTTTT. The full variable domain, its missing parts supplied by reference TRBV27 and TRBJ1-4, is EAQVTQNPRYLITVTGKKLTVTCSQNMNHEYMSWYRQDPGLGLRQIYYSMNVEVTDKGDVPEGYKVSRKEKRNFPLILESPSPNQTSLYFCASSDPGQGNEKLFFGSGTQLSVL.

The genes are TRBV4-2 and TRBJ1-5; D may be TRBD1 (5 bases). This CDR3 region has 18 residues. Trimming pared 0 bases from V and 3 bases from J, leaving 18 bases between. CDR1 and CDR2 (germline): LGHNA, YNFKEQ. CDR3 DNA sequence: TGTGCCAGCAGCCAAGATCTGGACGGGGGGACTCACAATCAGCCCCAGCATTTT. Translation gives CASSQDLDGGTHNQPQHF.

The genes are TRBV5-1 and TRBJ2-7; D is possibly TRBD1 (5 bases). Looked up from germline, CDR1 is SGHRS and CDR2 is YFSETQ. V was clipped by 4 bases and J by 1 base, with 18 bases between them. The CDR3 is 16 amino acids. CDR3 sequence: CASSRDSLQDSYEQYF. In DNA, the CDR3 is TGCGCCAGCAGCAGAGACAGCCTCCAAGATTCCTACGAGCAGTACTTC.

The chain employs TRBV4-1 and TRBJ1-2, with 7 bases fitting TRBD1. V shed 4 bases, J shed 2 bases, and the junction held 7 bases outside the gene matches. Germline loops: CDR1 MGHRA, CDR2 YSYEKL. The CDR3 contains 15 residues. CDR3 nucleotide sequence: TGCGCCAGCAGCCTTCAACCGGGACAGAACTATGGCTACACCTTC. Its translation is CASSLQPGQNYGYTF.

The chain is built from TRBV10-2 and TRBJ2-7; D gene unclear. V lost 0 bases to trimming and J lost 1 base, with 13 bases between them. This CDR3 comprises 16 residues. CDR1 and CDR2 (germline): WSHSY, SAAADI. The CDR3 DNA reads TGCGCCAGCAGTGAGTCTGGAGACTCCCAATCCTACGAGCAGTACTTC. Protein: CASSESGDSQSYEQYF.

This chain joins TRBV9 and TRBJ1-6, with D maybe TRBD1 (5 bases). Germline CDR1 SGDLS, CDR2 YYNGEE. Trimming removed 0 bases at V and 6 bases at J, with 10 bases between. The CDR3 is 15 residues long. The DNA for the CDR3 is TGTGCCAGCAGCGTAGAAATCCAGGGTAATTCACCCCTCCACTTT. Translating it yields CASSVEIQGNSPLHF.

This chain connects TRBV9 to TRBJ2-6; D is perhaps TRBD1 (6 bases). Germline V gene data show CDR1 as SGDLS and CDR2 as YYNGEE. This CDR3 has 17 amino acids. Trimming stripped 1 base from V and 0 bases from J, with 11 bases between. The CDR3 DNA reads TGTGCCAGCAGCGTAAGGGGGACCCCCTCTGGGGCCAACGTCCTGACTTTC. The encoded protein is CASSVRGTPSGANVLTF.

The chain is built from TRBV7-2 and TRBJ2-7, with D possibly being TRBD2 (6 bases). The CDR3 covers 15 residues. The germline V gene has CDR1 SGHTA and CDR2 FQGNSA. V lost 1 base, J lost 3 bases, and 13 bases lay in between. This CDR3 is CASSLEGGANYEQYF. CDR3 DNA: TGTGCCAGCAGCTTAGAAGGAGGGGCAAACTACGAGCAGTACTTC.

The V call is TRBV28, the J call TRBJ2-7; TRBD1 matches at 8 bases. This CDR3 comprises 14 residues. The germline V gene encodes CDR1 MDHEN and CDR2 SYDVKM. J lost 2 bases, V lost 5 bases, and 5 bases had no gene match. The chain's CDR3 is CASSLRTGTYEQYF. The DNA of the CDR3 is TGTGCCAGCAGTCTAAGGACAGGGACCTACGAGCAGTACTTC.

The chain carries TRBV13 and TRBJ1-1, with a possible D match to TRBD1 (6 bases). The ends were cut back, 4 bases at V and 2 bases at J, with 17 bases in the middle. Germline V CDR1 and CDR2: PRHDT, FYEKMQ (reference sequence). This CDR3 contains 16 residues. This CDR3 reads CASSSSPTGQNTEAFF. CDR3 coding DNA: TGTGCCAGCAGCTCCTCCCCGACAGGCCAAAACACTGAAGCTTTCTTT.